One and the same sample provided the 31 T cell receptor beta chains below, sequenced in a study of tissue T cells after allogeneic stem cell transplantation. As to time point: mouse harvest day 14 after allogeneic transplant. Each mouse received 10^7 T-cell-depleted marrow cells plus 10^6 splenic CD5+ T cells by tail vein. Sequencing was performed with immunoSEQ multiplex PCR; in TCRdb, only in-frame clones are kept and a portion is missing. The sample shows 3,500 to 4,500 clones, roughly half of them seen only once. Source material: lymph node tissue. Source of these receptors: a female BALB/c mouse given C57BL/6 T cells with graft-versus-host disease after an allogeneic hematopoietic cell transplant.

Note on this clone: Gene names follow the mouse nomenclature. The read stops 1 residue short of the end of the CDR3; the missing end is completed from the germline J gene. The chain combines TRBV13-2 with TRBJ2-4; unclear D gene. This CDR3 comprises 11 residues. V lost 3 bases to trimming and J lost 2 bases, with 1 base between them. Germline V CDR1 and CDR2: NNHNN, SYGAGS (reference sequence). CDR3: CASGVQNTLYF. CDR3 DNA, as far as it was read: TGTGCCAGCGGTGTTCAAAACACCTTGTAC.

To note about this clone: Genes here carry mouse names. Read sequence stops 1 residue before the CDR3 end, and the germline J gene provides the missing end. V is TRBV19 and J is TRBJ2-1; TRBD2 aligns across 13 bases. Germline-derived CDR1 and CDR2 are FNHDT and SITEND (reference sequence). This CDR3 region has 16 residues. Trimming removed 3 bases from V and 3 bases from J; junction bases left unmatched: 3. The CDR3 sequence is CASSTGLGGRYAEQFF. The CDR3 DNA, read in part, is TGTGCCAGCAGTACCGGACTGGGGGGGCGCTATGCTGAGCAGTTC.

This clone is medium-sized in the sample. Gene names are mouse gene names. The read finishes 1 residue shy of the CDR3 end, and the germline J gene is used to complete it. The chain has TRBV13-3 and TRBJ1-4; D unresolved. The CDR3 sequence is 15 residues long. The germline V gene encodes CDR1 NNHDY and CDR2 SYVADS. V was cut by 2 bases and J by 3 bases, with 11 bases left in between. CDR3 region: CASSEIGRPNERLFF. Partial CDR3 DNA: TGTGCCAGCAGTGAGATTGGACGTCCCAACGAAAGATTATTT.

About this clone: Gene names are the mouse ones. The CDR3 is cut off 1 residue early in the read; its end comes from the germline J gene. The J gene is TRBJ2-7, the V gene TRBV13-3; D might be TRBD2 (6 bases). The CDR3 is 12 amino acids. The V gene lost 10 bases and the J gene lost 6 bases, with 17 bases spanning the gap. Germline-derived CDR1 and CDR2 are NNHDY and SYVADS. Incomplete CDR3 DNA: TGTGCCCCCCGGCACCGGGGGGTTGAACAGTAC. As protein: CAPRHRGVEQY. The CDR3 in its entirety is CAPRHRGVEQYF.

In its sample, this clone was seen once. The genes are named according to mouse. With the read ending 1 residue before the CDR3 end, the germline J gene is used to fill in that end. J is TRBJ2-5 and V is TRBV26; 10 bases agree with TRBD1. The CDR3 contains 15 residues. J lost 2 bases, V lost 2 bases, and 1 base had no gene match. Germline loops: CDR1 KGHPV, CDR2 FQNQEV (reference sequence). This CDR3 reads CASSLGTGAQDTQYF. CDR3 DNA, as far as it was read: TGTGCCAGCAGTCTGGGGACAGGGGCCCAAGACACCCAGTAC.

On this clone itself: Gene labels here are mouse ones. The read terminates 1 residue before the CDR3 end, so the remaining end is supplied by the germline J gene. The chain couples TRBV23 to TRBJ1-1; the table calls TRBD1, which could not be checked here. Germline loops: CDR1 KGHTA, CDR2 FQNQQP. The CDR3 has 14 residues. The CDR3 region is CSSRPGTGNTEVFF. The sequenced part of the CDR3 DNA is TGCTCCAGCAGGCCCGGGACAGGGAACACAGAAGTCTTC.

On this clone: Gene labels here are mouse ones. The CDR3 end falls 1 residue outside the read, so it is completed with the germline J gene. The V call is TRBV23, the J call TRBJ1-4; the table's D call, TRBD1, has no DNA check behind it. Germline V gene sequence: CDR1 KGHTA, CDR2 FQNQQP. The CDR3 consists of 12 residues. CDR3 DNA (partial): TGCTCCAGCAGGCAGCCCAACGAAAGATTATTT. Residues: CSSRQPNERLF. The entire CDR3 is CSSRQPNERLFF.

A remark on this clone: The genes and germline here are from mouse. The CDR3 spells CASRGLGASAETLYF. The DNA read from the CDR3 is TGTGCCAGCAGGGGACTGGGGGCTAGTGCAGAAACGCTGTAT. The chain couples TRBV26 to TRBJ2-3; 11 bases are shared with TRBD2. The read ends 1 residue early relative to the CDR3; the germline J gene fills the gap. The CDR3 has 15 amino acids. Germline loops: CDR1 KGHPV, CDR2 FQNQEV (reference sequence). Trimming at V came to 6 bases and at J to 0 bases, leaving 2 bases not matched to a gene.

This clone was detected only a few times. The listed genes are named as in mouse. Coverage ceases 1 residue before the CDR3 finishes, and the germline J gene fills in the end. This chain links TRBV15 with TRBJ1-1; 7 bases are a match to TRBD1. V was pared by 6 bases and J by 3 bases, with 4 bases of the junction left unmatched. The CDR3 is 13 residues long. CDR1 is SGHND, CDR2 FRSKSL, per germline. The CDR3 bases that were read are TGTGCCAGCAGCCTCGACAGGGACACAGAAGTCTTC. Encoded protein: CASSLDRDTEVF. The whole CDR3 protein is CASSLDRDTEVFF.

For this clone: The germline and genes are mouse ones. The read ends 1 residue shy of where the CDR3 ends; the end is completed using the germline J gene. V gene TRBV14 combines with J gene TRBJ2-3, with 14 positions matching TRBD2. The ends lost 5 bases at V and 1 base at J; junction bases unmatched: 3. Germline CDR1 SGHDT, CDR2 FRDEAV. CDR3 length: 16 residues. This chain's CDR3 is CASRGTGGARAETLYF. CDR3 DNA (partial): TGTGCCAGCAGGGGGACTGGGGGGGCGCGTGCAGAAACGCTGTAT.

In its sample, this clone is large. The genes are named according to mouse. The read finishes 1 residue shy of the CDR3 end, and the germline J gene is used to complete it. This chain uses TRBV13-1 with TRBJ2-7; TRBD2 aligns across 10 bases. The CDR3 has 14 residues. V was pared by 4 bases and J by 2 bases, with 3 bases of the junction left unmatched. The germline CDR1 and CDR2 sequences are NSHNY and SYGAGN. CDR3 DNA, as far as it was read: TGTGCCAGCAGTACCGGGACTGGGGCCTATGAACAGTAC. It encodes CASSTGTGAYEQY. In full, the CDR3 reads CASSTGTGAYEQYF.

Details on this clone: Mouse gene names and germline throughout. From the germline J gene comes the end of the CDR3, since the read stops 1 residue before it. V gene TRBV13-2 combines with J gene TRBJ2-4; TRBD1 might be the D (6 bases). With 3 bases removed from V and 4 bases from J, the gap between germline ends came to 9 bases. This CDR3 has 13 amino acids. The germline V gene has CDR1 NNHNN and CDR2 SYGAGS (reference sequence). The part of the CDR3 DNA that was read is TGTGCCAGCGGTGCAGGGGACAAAAACACCTTGTAC. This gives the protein CASGAGDKNTLY. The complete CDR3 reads CASGAGDKNTLYF.

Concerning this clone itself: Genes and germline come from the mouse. The CDR3 sequence: CAWSRGTEVFF. CDR3 DNA, as far as it was read: TGTGCCTGGAGTCGGGGAACAGAAGTCTTC. The V call is TRBV31, the J call TRBJ1-1; D gene uncertain. The sequence runs out 1 residue before the end of the CDR3; the remainder is reconstructed from the germline J gene. The germline CDR1 and CDR2 sequences are GKSSPN and SITVG. The CDR3 contains 11 residues. V lost 1 base and J 5 bases, leaving 5 bases between the germline ends.

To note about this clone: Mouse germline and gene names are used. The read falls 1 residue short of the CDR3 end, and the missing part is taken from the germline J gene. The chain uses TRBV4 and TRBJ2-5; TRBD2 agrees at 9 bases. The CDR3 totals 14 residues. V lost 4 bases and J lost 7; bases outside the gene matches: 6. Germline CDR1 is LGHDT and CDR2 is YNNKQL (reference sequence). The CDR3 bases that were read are TGTGCCAGCAGCTTTTGGGGGGGCATCAACACCCAGTAC. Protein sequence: CASSFWGGINTQY. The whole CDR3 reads CASSFWGGINTQYF.

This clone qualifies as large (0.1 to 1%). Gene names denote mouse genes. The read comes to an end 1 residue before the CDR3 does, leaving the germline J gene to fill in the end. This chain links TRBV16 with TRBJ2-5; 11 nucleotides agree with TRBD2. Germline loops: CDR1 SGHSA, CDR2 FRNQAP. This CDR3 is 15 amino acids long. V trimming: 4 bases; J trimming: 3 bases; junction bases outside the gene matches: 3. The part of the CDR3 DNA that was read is TGTGCAAGCAGCTCCACTGGGGGGGCGCAAGACACCCAGTAC. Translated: CASSSTGGAQDTQY. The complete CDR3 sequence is CASSSTGGAQDTQYF.

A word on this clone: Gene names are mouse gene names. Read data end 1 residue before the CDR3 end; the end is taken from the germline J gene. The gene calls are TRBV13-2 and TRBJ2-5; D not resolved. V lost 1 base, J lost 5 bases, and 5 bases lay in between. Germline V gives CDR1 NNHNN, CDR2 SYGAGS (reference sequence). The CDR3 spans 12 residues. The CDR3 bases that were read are TGTGCCAGCGGTGATCCGGGAGACACCCAGTAC. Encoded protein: CASGDPGDTQY. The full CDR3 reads CASGDPGDTQYF.

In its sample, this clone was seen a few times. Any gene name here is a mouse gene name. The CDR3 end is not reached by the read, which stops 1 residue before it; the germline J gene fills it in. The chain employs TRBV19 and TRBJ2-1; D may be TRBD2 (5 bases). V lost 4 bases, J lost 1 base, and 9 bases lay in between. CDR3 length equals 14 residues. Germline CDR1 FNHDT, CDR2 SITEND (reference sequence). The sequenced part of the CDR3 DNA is TGTGCCAGCAGTCCTGGGAGAAACTATGCTGAGCAGTTC. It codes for CASSPGRNYAEQF. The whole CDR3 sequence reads CASSPGRNYAEQFF. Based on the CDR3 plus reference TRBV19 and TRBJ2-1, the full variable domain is GGIITQTPKFLIGQEGQKLTLKCQQNFNHDTMYWYRQDSGKGLRLIYYSITENDLQKGDLSEGYDASREKKSSFSLTVTSAQKNEMAVFLCASSPGRNYAEQFFGPGTRLTVL.

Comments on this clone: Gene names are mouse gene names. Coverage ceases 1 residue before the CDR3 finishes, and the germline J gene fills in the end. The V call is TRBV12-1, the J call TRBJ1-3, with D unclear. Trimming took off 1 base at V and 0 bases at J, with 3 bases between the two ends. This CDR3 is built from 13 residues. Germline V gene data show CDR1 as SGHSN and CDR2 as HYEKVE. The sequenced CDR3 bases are TGTGCCAGCTCTCTATCTTCTGGAAATACGCTCTAT. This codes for CASSLSSGNTLY. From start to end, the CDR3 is CASSLSSGNTLYF.

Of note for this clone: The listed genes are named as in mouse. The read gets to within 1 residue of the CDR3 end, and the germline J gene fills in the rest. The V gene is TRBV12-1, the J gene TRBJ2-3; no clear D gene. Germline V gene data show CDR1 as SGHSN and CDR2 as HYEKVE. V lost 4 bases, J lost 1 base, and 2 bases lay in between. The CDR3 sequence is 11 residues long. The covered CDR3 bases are TGTGCCAGCTCCCGTGCAGAAACGCTGTAT. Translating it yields CASSRAETLY. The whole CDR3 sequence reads CASSRAETLYF.

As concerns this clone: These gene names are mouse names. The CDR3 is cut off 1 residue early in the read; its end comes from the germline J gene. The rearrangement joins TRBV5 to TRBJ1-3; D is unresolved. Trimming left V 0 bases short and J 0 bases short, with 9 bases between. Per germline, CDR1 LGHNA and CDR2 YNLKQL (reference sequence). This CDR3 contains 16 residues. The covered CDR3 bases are TGTGCCAGCAGCCAAGAATCAGGTTTTTCTGGAAATACGCTCTAT. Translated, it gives CASSQESGFSGNTLY. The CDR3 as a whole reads CASSQESGFSGNTLYF.

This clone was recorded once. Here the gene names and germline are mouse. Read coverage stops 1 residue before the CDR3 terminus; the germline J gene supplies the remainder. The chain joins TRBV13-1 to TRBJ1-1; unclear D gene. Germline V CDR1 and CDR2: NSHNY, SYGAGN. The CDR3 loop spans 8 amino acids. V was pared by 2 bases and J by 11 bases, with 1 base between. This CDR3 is CASSDVFF. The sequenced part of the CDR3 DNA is TGTGCCAGCAGTGACGTCTTC.

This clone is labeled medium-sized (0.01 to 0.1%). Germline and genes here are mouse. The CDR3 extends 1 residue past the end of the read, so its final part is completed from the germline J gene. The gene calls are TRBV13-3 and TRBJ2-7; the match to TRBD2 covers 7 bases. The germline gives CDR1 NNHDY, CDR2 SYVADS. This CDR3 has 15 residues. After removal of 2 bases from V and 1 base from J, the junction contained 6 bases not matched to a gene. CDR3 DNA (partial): TGTGCCAGCAGTGAAAGACTGGGCGATTCCTATGAACAGTAC. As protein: CASSERLGDSYEQY. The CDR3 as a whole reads CASSERLGDSYEQYF.

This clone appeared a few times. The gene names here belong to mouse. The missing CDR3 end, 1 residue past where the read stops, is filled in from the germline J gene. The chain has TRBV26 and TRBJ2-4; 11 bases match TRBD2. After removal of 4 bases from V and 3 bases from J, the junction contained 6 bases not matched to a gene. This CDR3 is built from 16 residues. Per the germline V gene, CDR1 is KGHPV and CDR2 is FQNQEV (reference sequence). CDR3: CASSHTGGARQNTLYF. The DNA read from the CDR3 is TGTGCCAGCAGTCACACTGGGGGGGCGCGACAAAACACCTTGTAC. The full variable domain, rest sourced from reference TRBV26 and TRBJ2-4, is NSKVIQTPRYLVKGQGQKAKMRCIPEKGHPVVFWYQQNKNNEFKFLINFQNQEVLQQIDMTEKRFSAECPSNSPCSLEIQSSEAGDSALYLCASSHTGGARQNTLYFGAGTRLSVL.

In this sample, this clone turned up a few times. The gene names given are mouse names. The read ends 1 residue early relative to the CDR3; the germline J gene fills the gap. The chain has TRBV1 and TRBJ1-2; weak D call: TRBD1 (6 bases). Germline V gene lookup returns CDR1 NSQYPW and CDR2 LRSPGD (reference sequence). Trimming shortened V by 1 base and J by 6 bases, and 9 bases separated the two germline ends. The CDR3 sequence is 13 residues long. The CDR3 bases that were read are TGCACCTGCAGTGCAGCGGACAGAGCCGACTACACC. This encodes CTCSAADRADYT. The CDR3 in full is CTCSAADRADYTF.

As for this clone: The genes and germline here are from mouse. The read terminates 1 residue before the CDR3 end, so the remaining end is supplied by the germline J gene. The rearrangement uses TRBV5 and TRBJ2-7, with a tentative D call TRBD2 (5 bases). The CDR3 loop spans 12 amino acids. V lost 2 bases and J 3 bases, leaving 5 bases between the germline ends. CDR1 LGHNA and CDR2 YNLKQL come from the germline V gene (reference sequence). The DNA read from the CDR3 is TGTGCCAGCAGCCAACTGGGCTATGAACAGTAC. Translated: CASSQLGYEQY. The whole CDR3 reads CASSQLGYEQYF.

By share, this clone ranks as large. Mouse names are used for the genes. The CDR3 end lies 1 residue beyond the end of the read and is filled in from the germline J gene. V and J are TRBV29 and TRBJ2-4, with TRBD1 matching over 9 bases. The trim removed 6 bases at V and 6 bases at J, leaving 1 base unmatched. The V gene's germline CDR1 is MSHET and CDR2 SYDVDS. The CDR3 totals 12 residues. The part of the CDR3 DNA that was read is TGTGCTAGCAGGGGGACAGGGAACACCTTGTAC. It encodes CASRGTGNTLY. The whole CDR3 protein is CASRGTGNTLYF.

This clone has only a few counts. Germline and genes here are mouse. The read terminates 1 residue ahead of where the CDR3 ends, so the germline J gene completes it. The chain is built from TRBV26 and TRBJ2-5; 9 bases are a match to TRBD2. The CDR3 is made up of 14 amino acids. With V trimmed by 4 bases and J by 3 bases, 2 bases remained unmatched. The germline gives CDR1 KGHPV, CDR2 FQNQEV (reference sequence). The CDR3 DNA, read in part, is TGTGCCAGCAGTCCCGACTGGGGGCAAGACACCCAGTAC. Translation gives CASSPDWGQDTQY. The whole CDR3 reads CASSPDWGQDTQYF.

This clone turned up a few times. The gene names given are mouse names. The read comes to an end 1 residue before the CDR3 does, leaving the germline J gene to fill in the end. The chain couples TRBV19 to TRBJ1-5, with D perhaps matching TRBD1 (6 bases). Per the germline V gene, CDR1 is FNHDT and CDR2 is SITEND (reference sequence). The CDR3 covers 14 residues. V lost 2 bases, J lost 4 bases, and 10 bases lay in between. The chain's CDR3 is CASSIAGVNQAPLF. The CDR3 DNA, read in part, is TGTGCCAGCAGTATCGCAGGGGTGAACCAGGCTCCGCTT.

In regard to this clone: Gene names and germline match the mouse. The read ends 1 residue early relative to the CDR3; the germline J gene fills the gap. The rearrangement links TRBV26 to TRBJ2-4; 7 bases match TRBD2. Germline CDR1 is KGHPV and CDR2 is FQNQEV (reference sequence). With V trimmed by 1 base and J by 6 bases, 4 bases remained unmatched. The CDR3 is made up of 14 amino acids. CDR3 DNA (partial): TGTGCCAGCAGTCTGTATGGACTGGACAACACCTTGTAC. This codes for CASSLYGLDNTLY. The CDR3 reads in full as CASSLYGLDNTLYF.

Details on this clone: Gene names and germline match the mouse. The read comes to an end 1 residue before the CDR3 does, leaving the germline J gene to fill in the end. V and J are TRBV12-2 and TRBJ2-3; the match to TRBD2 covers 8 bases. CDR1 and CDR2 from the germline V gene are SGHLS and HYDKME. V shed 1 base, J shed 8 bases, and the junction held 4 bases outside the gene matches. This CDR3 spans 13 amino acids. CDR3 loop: CASSLGGAGTLYF. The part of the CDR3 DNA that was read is TGTGCCAGCTCTCTGGGGGGGGCGGGAACGCTGTAT.

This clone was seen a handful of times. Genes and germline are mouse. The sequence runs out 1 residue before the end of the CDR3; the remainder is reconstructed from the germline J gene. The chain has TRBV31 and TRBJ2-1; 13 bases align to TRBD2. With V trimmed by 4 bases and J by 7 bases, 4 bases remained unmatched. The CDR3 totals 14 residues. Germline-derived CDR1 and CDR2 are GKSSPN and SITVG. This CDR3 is CAWKGTGGGAEQFF. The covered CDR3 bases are TGTGCCTGGAAAGGGACTGGGGGGGGAGCTGAGCAGTTC.